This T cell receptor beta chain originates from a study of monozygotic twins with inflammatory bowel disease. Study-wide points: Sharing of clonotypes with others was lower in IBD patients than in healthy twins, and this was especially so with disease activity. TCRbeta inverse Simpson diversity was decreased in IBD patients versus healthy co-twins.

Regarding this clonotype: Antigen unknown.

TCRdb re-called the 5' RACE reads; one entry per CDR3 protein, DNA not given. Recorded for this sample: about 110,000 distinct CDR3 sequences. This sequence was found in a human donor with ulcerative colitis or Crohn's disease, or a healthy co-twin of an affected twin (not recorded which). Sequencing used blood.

CDR3 sequence: CASSLYHTQEGSPLHF. The V call is TRBV7-2, the J call TRBJ1-6. The CDR3 is 16 amino acids. Germline CDR1 and CDR2: SGHTA and FQGNSA.